The rows below give T cell receptor beta chains drawn from one sample of a study of blood T cell repertoires in COVID-19. Profiled with immunoSEQ multiplex PCR; TCRdb holds only in-frame clones, not every one. The table lists roughly 84,000 clones, 75% to 85% of them singletons. The sequenced sample was peripheral blood. These receptors originate from a middle-aged woman with active or convalescent COVID-19. The CDR3 runs from the conserved cysteine through the conserved F or W. D genes are given only for firm matches. Expanded clones get a size class; other rows say once, few or many, or leave the size out.

D gene: NA; clone size: NA; V gene: TRBV10-3; J gene: TRBJ1-2; CDR3 DNA: TGTGCCATCAGTGAGTCGGGGGGGGCAATAAACTATGGCTACACCTTC; CDR3 protein: CAISESGGAINYGYTF
D gene: NA; clone size: NA; V gene: TRBV6-4; J gene: TRBJ2-2; CDR3 DNA: TGTGCCAGCAGTGCCCAGACAGGCGGGGAGCTGTTTTTT; CDR3 protein: CASSAQTGGELFF
D gene: NA; clone size: NA; V gene: TRBV3-1/TRBV3-2; J gene: TRBJ2-1; CDR3 DNA: TGTGCCAGCAGCCAAGCCGGGATTTACAATGAGCAGTTCTTC; CDR3 protein: CASSQAGIYNEQFF
D gene: TRBD2; clone size: NA; V gene: TRBV29-1; J gene: TRBJ2-3; CDR3 DNA: TGCAGCGTTGAAGGGGGGACTAGCGGTAACACAGATACGCAGTATTTT; CDR3 protein: CSVEGGTSGNTDTQYF
D gene: NA; clone size: NA; V gene: TRBV7-9; J gene: TRBJ1-1; CDR3 DNA: TGTGCCAGCAGCTTAGCGCTCGGGGGAGGAGGCAACACTGAAGCTTTCTTT; CDR3 protein: CASSLALGGGGNTEAFF
D gene: TRBD2; clone size: NA; V gene: TRBV3-1/TRBV3-2; J gene: TRBJ2-2; CDR3 DNA: TGTGCCAGCAGACCTTGGACTAGCGGAGACACCGGGGAGCTGTTTTTT; CDR3 protein: CASRPWTSGDTGELFF
D gene: NA; clone size: NA; V gene: TRBV28; J gene: TRBJ2-2; CDR3 DNA: TGTGCCAGCGTCCAGGGAGGATACATGGGCACCGGGGAGCTGTTTTTT; CDR3 protein: CASVQGGYMGTGELFF
D gene: NA; clone size: NA; V gene: TRBV6-5; J gene: TRBJ2-7; CDR3 DNA: TGTGCCAGCAGTAGGGGAGGAATCTACGAGCAGTACTTC; CDR3 protein: CASSRGGIYEQYF
D gene: NA; clone size: NA; V gene: TRBV3-1/TRBV3-2; J gene: TRBJ1-6; CDR3 DNA: TGTGCCAGCAGCCAAGATGCCGTGACAGCGATACCCTATAATTCACCCCTCCACTTT; CDR3 protein: CASSQDAVTAIPYNSPLHF
D gene: NA; clone size: NA; V gene: TRBV7-9; J gene: TRBJ1-4; CDR3 DNA: TGTGCCAGCAGCTTTCCGGGACAATCGGGGGAAAAACTGTTTTTT; CDR3 protein: CASSFPGQSGEKLFF
D gene: NA; clone size: NA; V gene: TRBV6-5; J gene: TRBJ2-1; CDR3 DNA: TGTGCCAGCAGCGGGGGTAGCTCCTACAATGAGCAGTTCTTC; CDR3 protein: CASSGGSSYNEQFF
D gene: TRBD1; clone size: NA; V gene: TRBV27; J gene: TRBJ1-2; CDR3 DNA: TGTGCCAGCAGCCGTAACCCTGACAGGGGCCAGGGCTACACCTTC; CDR3 protein: CASSRNPDRGQGYTF
D gene: NA; clone size: NA; V gene: TRBV6-2/TRBV6-3; J gene: TRBJ2-5; CDR3 DNA: TGTGCCAGCAGCCAACCAGGAGGAAACCAAGAGACCCAGTACTTC; CDR3 protein: CASSQPGGNQETQYF
D gene: TRBD2; clone size: NA; V gene: TRBV19; J gene: TRBJ2-3; CDR3 DNA: TGTGCCAGTAGTATAGGGCTAGCGGGCACAGATACGCAGTATTTT; CDR3 protein: CASSIGLAGTDTQYF
D gene: NA; clone size: NA; V gene: TRBV27; J gene: TRBJ2-5; CDR3 DNA: TGTGCCAGCAGTCCCTCACAGGGCTTTTACCAAGAGACCCAGTACTTC; CDR3 protein: CASSPSQGFYQETQYF
D gene: NA; clone size: NA; V gene: TRBV12-3/TRBV12-4; J gene: TRBJ1-5; CDR3 DNA: TGTGCCAGCAGTTTGTCGAGTCAACCCCAGCATTTT; CDR3 protein: CASSLSSQPQHF
D gene: TRBD1; clone size: NA; V gene: TRBV11-2; J gene: TRBJ2-7; CDR3 DNA: TGTGCCAGCAGCTTAAGGGACAGGGGCAGCGAGCAGTACTTC; CDR3 protein: CASSLRDRGSEQYF
D gene: TRBD1; clone size: once; V gene: TRBV4-3; J gene: TRBJ1-3; CDR3 DNA: TGCGCCAGCAGCCAAGATAAGGACAGGGGAAACACCATATATTTT; CDR3 protein: CASSQDKDRGNTIYF
D gene: NA; clone size: NA; V gene: TRBV7-8; J gene: TRBJ2-7; CDR3 DNA: TGTGCCAGCAGCCTTACAATAATCTACGAGCAGTACTTC; CDR3 protein: CASSLTIIYEQYF
D gene: TRBD1; clone size: NA; V gene: TRBV4-2; J gene: TRBJ2-7; CDR3 DNA: TGTGCCAGCAGCCAAGATAGACAGGGATACGAGCAGTACTTC; CDR3 protein: CASSQDRQGYEQYF
D gene: TRBD2; clone size: NA; V gene: TRBV5-1; J gene: TRBJ2-7; CDR3 DNA: TGCGCCAGCAGCACGGGACTAGCGCAAATATACTACGAGCAGTACTTC; CDR3 protein: CASSTGLAQIYYEQYF
D gene: TRBD2; clone size: NA; V gene: TRBV19; J gene: TRBJ2-2; CDR3 DNA: TGTGCCAGTAGCAGCCTTCGGGGGGGTCAGAGCACCGGGGAGCTGTTTTTT; CDR3 protein: CASSSLRGGQSTGELFF
D gene: TRBD1; clone size: few; V gene: TRBV29-1; J gene: TRBJ1-6; CDR3 DNA: TGCAGCGCCCAGGGGGCTTCCAATTCACCCCTCCACTTT; CDR3 protein: CSAQGASNSPLHF
D gene: NA; clone size: NA; V gene: TRBV28; J gene: TRBJ1-4; CDR3 DNA: TGTGCCAGCAATCCCGCCTCCCCGGGGGGGTCTAATGAAAAACTGTTTTTT; CDR3 protein: CASNPASPGGSNEKLFF
D gene: NA; clone size: NA; V gene: TRBV19; J gene: TRBJ2-2; CDR3 DNA: TGTGCCAGTAGTATCGGGACACACACCGGGGAGCTGTTTTTT; CDR3 protein: CASSIGTHTGELFF
D gene: NA; clone size: NA; V gene: TRBV7-9; J gene: TRBJ2-1; CDR3 DNA: TGTGCCAGCAGCTTAGACAGCTCCTACAATGAGCAGTTCTTC; CDR3 protein: CASSLDSSYNEQFF
D gene: TRBD1; clone size: NA; V gene: TRBV10-3; J gene: TRBJ1-1; CDR3 DNA: TGTGCCATAAATAACGGACAGGGGGCACGGGCCACTGAAGCTTTCTTT; CDR3 protein: CAINNGQGARATEAFF